This T cell receptor beta chain was sequenced during a study of type 1 and type 2 diabetes patients. About the study: From PBMCs, CD4+ and CD8+ T cells were isolated by magnetic microbeads. The whole study generated roughly 19,000,000 paired-end reads.

The PCR template was genomic DNA. Amplification of the beta chain CDR3 used 30 forward and 13 reverse multiplex primers. One entry per CDR3 protein, called by TCRdb with MiXCR from the multiplex PCR reads. The sample has around 300,000 distinct CDR3 sequences, around 47% seen once; the top ten hold roughly 13%. Germline loops: CDR1 SGHRS, CDR2 YFSETQ. This CDR3 is 16 amino acids long. Trimming took off 0 bases at V and 1 base at J, with 13 bases between the two ends. Sequenced: peripheral blood mononuclear cells (PBMCs). The sequence was obtained from a man between 18 and 35 years old with type 2 diabetes. The V call is TRBV5-1, the J call TRBJ1-1; D is undetermined. This CDR3 is CASSLGFPRTNTEAFF. The CDR3 nucleotides read TGCGCCAGCAGCTTGGGTTTCCCGAGGACGAACACTGAAGCTTTCTTT. The whole variable domain, filled in from reference TRBV5-1 and TRBJ1-1, reads KAGVTQTPRYLIKTRGQQVTLSCSPISGHRSVSWYQQTPGQGLQFLFEYFSETQRNKGNFPGRFSGRQFSNSRSEMNVSTLELGDSALYLCASSLGFPRTNTEAFFGQGTRLTVV.